These 10 T cell receptor beta chains were all obtained from the same sample, sequenced in a study of cytomegalovirus exposure and HLA in healthy donors. It was with 60 Vbeta and 13 Jbeta primers that the PCR ran. Generated by immunoSEQ multiplex PCR, the TCRdb table keeps only in-frame clones and is missing some. The sample yields about 120,000 clones, less than 20% seen once. What was sequenced was PBMCs. Every receptor here comes from a woman under 30 in good health and CMV-seronegative.

The chain carries TRBV9 and TRBJ2-7; tentative D call: TRBD2 (5 bases). V was shortened by 4 bases and J by 5 bases, with 16 bases between the two germline ends. The CDR3 runs 14 residues. Germline-derived CDR1 and CDR2 are SGDLS and YYNGEE. CDR3 bases: TGTGCCAGCAGCTCAGAGGGCAGGTTCGACGAGCAGTACTTC. Protein sequence: CASSSEGRFDEQYF.

This sequence joins TRBV5-1 and TRBJ2-6, with TRBD1 as a possible D gene (5 bases). In germline, CDR1 is SGHRS, CDR2 YFSETQ. The CDR3 totals 16 residues. The V and J ends lost 4 bases and 1 base respectively, with 12 bases between them. The CDR3 sequence is CASSPRQSSGANVLTF. The CDR3 DNA is TGCGCCAGCAGCCCCCGACAGAGTTCTGGGGCCAACGTCCTGACTTTC.

This clone was seen more than once but under ten times. The genes are TRBV7-3 and TRBJ1-1, with D perhaps matching TRBD1 (5 bases). V gave up 5 bases and J gave up 5 bases, with 18 bases separating them. CDR1 SGHTA and CDR2 FQGTGA come from the germline V gene. This CDR3 spans 15 amino acids. CDR3 DNA: TGTGCCAGCAGCCCGCCCAGGAGGGGACGGACTGAAGCTTTCTTT. Protein: CASSPPRRGRTEAFF.

The rearrangement uses TRBV9 and TRBJ1-4; 8 bases line up with TRBD1. V was clipped by 0 bases and J by 7 bases; unmatched bases: 5. CDR1 is SGDLS, CDR2 YYNGEE, per germline. This CDR3 region has 15 residues. The CDR3 reads CASSVGGRGLEKLFF. CDR3 nucleotide sequence: TGTGCCAGCAGCGTAGGTGGCAGGGGGCTTGAAAAACTGTTTTTT.

A few counts support this clone. V usage is TRBV30 and J usage is TRBJ2-3; 12 bases line up with TRBD2. Per germline, CDR1 GTSNPN and CDR2 SVGIG (reference sequence). The V gene end was trimmed by 5 bases and the J gene end by 4 bases; junction bases not matched to a gene: 1. This CDR3 has 13 residues. CDR3 sequence reads: CAWSSGRADTQYF. Written as DNA, the CDR3 is TGTGCCTGGTCTAGCGGGAGGGCAGATACGCAGTATTTT. Variable domain in full (rest from reference TRBV30 and TRBJ2-3): SQTIHQWPATLVQPVGSPLSLECTVEGTSNPNLYWYRQAAGRGLQLLFYSVGIGQISSEVPQNLSASRPQDRQFILSSKKLLLSDSGFYLCAWSSGRADTQYFGPGTRLTVL.

This clone was observed a handful of times. This chain uses TRBV29-1 with TRBJ2-2, with 14 bases matching TRBD2. Germline V gives CDR1 SQVTM, CDR2 ANQGSEA. The CDR3 sequence is 16 residues long. The trim removed 4 bases at V and 6 bases at J, leaving 7 bases unmatched. CDR3 residues: CSVGAGTSGSPGELFF. CDR3 nucleotides: TGCAGCGTTGGAGCCGGGACTAGCGGGAGTCCCGGGGAGCTGTTTTTT.

There are a few counts of this clone. The V gene is TRBV9, the J gene TRBJ1-2; TRBD1 matches at 11 bases. The CDR3 extends over 15 amino acids. CDR1 and CDR2 from the germline V gene are SGDLS and YYNGEE. Trimming removed 4 bases from V and 4 bases from J; junction bases left unmatched: 6. The CDR3, as DNA: TGTGCCAGCAGCCCGCGGACAGGGGGCCTCTATGGCTACACCTTC. This translates into CASSPRTGGLYGYTF.

This rearrangement joins TRBV2 to TRBJ1-2, with 9 bases matching TRBD1. Trimming removed 3 bases from V and 7 bases from J; junction bases left unmatched: 18. The CDR3 is 18 amino acids. Germline assignment: CDR1 SNHLY and CDR2 FYNNEI. The CDR3 sequence: CASSDKRGNRGLMGGYTF. CDR3 in DNA: TGTGCCAGCAGTGATAAGCGGGGAAACAGGGGGCTTATGGGTGGCTACACCTTC.

The chain is built from TRBV9 and TRBJ2-2; D uncertain. The length of the CDR3 is 15 residues. Germline V gives CDR1 SGDLS, CDR2 YYNGEE. The ends were cut back, 0 bases at V and 5 bases at J, with 11 bases in the middle. The CDR3 here is CASSVGVSWTGELFF. DNA of the CDR3: TGTGCCAGCAGCGTAGGAGTTAGCTGGACCGGGGAGCTGTTTTTT.

The rearrangement joins TRBV7-9 to TRBJ1-6, with D maybe TRBD1 (6 bases). The CDR3 has 14 amino acids. V gave up 5 bases and J gave up 6 bases, with 11 bases separating them. The germline V gene has CDR1 SEHNR and CDR2 FQNEAQ (reference sequence). The CDR3 region has the DNA TGTGCCAGCAGCAAGACAGGTTTTAATTCACCCCTCCACTTT. Translation gives CASSKTGFNSPLHF.